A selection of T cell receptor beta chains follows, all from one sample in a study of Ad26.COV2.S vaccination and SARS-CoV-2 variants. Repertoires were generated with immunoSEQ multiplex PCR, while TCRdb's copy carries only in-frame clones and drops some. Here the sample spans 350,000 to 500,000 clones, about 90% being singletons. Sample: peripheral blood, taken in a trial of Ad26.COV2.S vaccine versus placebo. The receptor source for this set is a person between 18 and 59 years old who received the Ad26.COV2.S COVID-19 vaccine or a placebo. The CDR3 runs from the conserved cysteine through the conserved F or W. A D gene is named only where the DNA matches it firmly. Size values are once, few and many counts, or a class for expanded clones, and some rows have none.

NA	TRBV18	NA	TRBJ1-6	CASSPEAGLGSPLHF	TGTGCCAGCTCACCAGAGGCAGGGTTGGGGTCACCCCTCCACTTT
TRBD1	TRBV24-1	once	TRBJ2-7	CATSDSGGSYEQYF	TGTGCCACCAGTGATTCAGGGGGATCCTACGAGCAGTACTTC
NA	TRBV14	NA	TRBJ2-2	CASSQGGSGELFF	TGTGCCAGCAGCCAAGGGGGGTCCGGGGAGCTGTTTTTT
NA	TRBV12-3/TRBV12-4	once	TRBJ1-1	CASSAEGNTEAFF	TGTGCCAGCAGTGCCGAGGGTAACACTGAAGCTTTCTTT
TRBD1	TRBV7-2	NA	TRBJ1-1	CASTLTGGSTEAFF	TGTGCCAGCACCTTGACAGGGGGATCCACTGAAGCTTTCTTT
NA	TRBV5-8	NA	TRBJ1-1	CASSLMGNTEAFF	TGTGCCAGCAGCTTGATGGGAAACACTGAAGCTTTCTTT
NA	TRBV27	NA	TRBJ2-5	CASSPRDLPQETQYF	TGTGCCAGCAGTCCACGGGACTTACCCCAAGAGACCCAGTACTTC
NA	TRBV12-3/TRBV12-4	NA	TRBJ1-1	CASSLATEAFF	TGTGCCAGCAGTTTGGCCACTGAAGCTTTCTTT
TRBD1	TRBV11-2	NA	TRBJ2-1	CASSLVSGQGYNEQFF	TGTGCCAGCAGCTTAGTATCGGGACAGGGTTACAATGAGCAGTTCTTC
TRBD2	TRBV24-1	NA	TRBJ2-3	CATSDQGLAKVDTQYF	TGTGCCACCAGTGACCAGGGACTAGCGAAAGTCGATACGCAGTATTTT
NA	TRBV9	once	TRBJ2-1	CASSVDGYNEQFF	TGTGCCAGCAGCGTAGACGGCTACAATGAGCAGTTCTTC
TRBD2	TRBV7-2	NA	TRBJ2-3	CASSPPGLAGEGSDTQYF	TGTGCCAGCAGCCCTCCGGGACTAGCGGGAGAAGGATCAGATACGCAGTATTTT
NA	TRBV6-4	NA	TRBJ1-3	CASSAGQGFGNTIYF	TGTGCCAGCAGTGCTGGTCAGGGGTTTGGAAACACCATATATTTT
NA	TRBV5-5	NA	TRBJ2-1	CASSLKTANPYNEQFF	TGTGCCAGCAGCTTGAAAACAGCCAATCCTTACAATGAGCAGTTCTTC